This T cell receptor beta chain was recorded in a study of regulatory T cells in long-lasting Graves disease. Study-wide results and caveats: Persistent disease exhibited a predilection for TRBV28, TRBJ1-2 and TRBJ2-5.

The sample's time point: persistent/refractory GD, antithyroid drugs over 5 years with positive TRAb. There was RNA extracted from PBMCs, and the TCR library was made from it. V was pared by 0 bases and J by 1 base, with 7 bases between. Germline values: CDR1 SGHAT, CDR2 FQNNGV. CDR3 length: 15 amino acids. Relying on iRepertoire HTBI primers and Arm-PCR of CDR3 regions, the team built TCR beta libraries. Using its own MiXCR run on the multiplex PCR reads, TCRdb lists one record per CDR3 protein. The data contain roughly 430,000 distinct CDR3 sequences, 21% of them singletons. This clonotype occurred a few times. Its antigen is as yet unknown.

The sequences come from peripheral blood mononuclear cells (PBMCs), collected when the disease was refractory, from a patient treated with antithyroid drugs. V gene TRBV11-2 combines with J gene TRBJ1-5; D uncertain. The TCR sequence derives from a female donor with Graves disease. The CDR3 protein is CASSLDFISNQPQHF. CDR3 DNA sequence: TGTGCCAGCAGCTTAGATTTCATCAGCAATCAGCCCCAGCATTTT.